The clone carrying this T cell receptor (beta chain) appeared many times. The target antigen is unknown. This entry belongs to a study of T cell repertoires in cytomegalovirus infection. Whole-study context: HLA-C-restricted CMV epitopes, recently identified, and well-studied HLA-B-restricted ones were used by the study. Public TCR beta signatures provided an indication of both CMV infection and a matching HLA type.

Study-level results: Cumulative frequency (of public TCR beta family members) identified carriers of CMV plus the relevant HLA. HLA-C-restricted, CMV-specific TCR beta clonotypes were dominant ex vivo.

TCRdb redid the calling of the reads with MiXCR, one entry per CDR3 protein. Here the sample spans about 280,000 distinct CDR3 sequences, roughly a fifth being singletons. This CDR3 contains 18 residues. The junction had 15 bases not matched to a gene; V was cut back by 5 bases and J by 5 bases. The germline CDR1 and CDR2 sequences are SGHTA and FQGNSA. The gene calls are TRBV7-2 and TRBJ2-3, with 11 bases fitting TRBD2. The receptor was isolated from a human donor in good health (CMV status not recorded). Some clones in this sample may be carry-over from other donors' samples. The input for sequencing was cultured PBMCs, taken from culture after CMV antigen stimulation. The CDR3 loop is CASSRLRLAGGLRDTQYF. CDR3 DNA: TGTGCCAGCAGCCGTTTGAGGCTAGCGGGAGGACTACGAGATACGCAGTATTTT. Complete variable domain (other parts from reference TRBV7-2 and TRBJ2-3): GAGVSQSPSNKVTEKGKDVELRCDPISGHTALYWYRQSLGQGLEFLIYFQGNSAPDKSGLPSDRFSAERTGGSVSTLTIQRTQQEDSAVYLCASSRLRLAGGLRDTQYFGPGTRLTVL.